These T cell receptor beta chains were read from a single sample in a study of T cell changes during pregnancy in multiple sclerosis. TCRdb keeps only in-frame clones here, not all; method: immunoSEQ multiplex PCR. Of 28,000 or so clones in the sample, 88% were seen once. The specimen comprised CD8+ T cells from peripheral blood mononuclear cells, sampled in the second trimester of pregnancy. All receptors come from a female donor with multiple sclerosis, enrolled in a pregnancy study. The CDR3 runs from the conserved cysteine through the conserved F or W. A D gene is named only where the DNA matches it firmly. For some rows the clone size is stated as once, few or many, or as a class when expanded; others skip it.

D gene: .
V gene: TRBV6-6
CDR3 length: 13
J gene: TRBJ1-1
clone size: .
CDR3 DNA: TGTGCCAGCAGTTACGACGGGACATTCGAAGCTTTCTTT
CDR3 protein: CASSYDGTFEAFF

D gene: .
V gene: TRBV27
CDR3 length: 13
J gene: TRBJ2-3
clone size: many
CDR3 DNA: TGTGCCAGCAGTTTCGAGGGCCCAGATACGCAGTATTTT
CDR3 protein: CASSFEGPDTQYF

D gene: .
V gene: TRBV9
CDR3 length: 13
J gene: TRBJ1-5
clone size: .
CDR3 DNA: TGTGCCAGCAGCGAGGGGGGGAATCAGCCCCAGCATTTT
CDR3 protein: CASSEGGNQPQHF

D gene: TRBD2
V gene: TRBV6-4
CDR3 length: 15
J gene: TRBJ2-7
clone size: .
CDR3 DNA: TGTGCCAGCAGTGAGACTAGCGAGGGAGGCCGCGAGCAGTACTTC
CDR3 protein: CASSETSEGGREQYF

D gene: .
V gene: TRBV7-6
CDR3 length: 16
J gene: TRBJ2-3
clone size: .
CDR3 DNA: TGTGCCAGCAGCTTAGGGACTGCTCCTAGCACAGATACGCAGTATTTT
CDR3 protein: CASSLGTAPSTDTQYF

D gene: .
V gene: TRBV27
CDR3 length: 15
J gene: TRBJ1-2
clone size: once
CDR3 DNA: TGTGCCAGCAGTCGGGGAGGGATGGCGCTTTATGGCTACACCTTC
CDR3 protein: CASSRGGMALYGYTF

D gene: TRBD2
V gene: TRBV11-2
CDR3 length: 15
J gene: TRBJ2-7
clone size: .
CDR3 DNA: TGTGCCAGCAGCTTAGGGGGGGGAATCACCTACGAGCAGTACTTC
CDR3 protein: CASSLGGGITYEQYF

D gene: TRBD1
V gene: TRBV15
CDR3 length: 15
J gene: TRBJ2-3
clone size: .
CDR3 DNA: TGTGCCACCAGCAGGGAGAACAGGGGGGCAGATACGCAGTATTTT
CDR3 protein: CATSRENRGADTQYF

D gene: TRBD2
V gene: TRBV4-2
CDR3 length: 16
J gene: TRBJ2-1
clone size: few
CDR3 DNA: TGTGCCAGCAGCCAAGGGACTAGCGGGGGGGCCAATGAGCAGTTCTTC
CDR3 protein: CASSQGTSGGANEQFF

D gene: TRBD2
V gene: TRBV4-1
CDR3 length: 15
J gene: TRBJ2-7
clone size: few
CDR3 DNA: TGTGCCAGCAGCCCGGGACTGGGGGAGGGCTACGAGCAGTACTTC
CDR3 protein: CASSPGLGEGYEQYF

D gene: .
V gene: TRBV2
CDR3 length: 15
J gene: TRBJ2-7
clone size: .
CDR3 DNA: TGTGCCAGCAGTGAATCCGGGGGGCTGTCCTACGAGCAGTACTTC
CDR3 protein: CASSESGGLSYEQYF

D gene: TRBD1
V gene: TRBV6-5
CDR3 length: 16
J gene: TRBJ2-3
clone size: .
CDR3 DNA: TGTGCCAGCAGTTCTCCCAGGACAGGGTACACAGATACGCAGTATTTT
CDR3 protein: CASSSPRTGYTDTQYF

D gene: TRBD1
V gene: TRBV9
CDR3 length: 16
J gene: TRBJ1-2
clone size: few
CDR3 DNA: TGTGCCAGCAGCGTGTATGACAGGGTTCCGAACTATGGCTACACCTTC
CDR3 protein: CASSVYDRVPNYGYTF

D gene: .
V gene: TRBV27
CDR3 length: 15
J gene: TRBJ2-2
clone size: .
CDR3 DNA: TGTGCCAGCAGTTTAAAGGGGCTGCACACCGGGGAGCTGTTTTTT
CDR3 protein: CASSLKGLHTGELFF

D gene: .
V gene: TRBV2
CDR3 length: 13
J gene: TRBJ1-2
clone size: .
CDR3 DNA: TGTGCCAGCAGCCAAACGGGTAACTATGGCTACACCTTC
CDR3 protein: CASSQTGNYGYTF

D gene: .
V gene: TRBV6-5
CDR3 length: 14
J gene: TRBJ2-5
clone size: .
CDR3 DNA: TGTGCCAGCAGTGCCTGGGCGCCCCAAGAGACCCAGTACTTC
CDR3 protein: CASSAWAPQETQYF

D gene: .
V gene: TRBV19
CDR3 length: 13
J gene: TRBJ2-3
clone size: .
CDR3 DNA: TGTGCCTCGGGACTGGAAACACCAGATACGCAGTATTTT
CDR3 protein: CASGLETPDTQYF

D gene: TRBD2
V gene: TRBV7-7
CDR3 length: 19
J gene: TRBJ2-5
clone size: .
CDR3 DNA: TGTGCTAGCAGCTTAGGTTGGACTAGCGGGGGTACGCGGGGTGAGACCCAGTACTTC
CDR3 protein: CASSLGWTSGGTRGETQYF

D gene: .
V gene: TRBV9
CDR3 length: 13
J gene: TRBJ1-3
clone size: .
CDR3 DNA: TGTGCCAGCAGCACAGTGGATACCCCTCCCATATATTTT
CDR3 protein: CASSTVDTPPIYF

D gene: TRBD2
V gene: TRBV9
CDR3 length: 18
J gene: TRBJ2-2
clone size: medium-sized
CDR3 DNA: TGTGCCAGCAGCCCAGACCTGCTAGCGGGGGGGAACACCGGGGAGCTGTTTTTT
CDR3 protein: CASSPDLLAGGNTGELFF

D gene: .
V gene: TRBV5-4
CDR3 length: 12
J gene: TRBJ2-1
clone size: .
CDR3 DNA: TGTGCCAGCAGCTTTGGGCGTGGGCGGGAGTTCTTC
CDR3 protein: CASSFGRGREFF

D gene: .
V gene: TRBV6-1
CDR3 length: 15
J gene: TRBJ1-1
clone size: .
CDR3 DNA: TGTGCCAGCAGTGACTCCCCGGAGGGAAACACTGAAGCTTTCTTT
CDR3 protein: CASSDSPEGNTEAFF

D gene: TRBD2
V gene: TRBV19
CDR3 length: 15
J gene: TRBJ2-3
clone size: .
CDR3 DNA: TGTGCCAGTAGGACCGCGGGGGGCCGTGCAGATACGCAGTATTTT
CDR3 protein: CASRTAGGRADTQYF

D gene: .
V gene: TRBV6-4
CDR3 length: 14
J gene: TRBJ2-3
clone size: .
CDR3 DNA: TGTGCCAGCAGTGACTCAGCGGGCACAGATACGCAGTATTTT
CDR3 protein: CASSDSAGTDTQYF

D gene: TRBD1
V gene: TRBV2
CDR3 length: 14
J gene: TRBJ1-2
clone size: .
CDR3 DNA: TGTGCCAGCAATGAACCAGGGGGCGGGTATGGCTACACCTTC
CDR3 protein: CASNEPGGGYGYTF

D gene: .
V gene: TRBV10-1
CDR3 length: 14
J gene: TRBJ1-1
clone size: .
CDR3 DNA: TGCGCCAGCAGCCTAACGGAAGGGCGGGCTGAAGCTTTCTTT
CDR3 protein: CASSLTEGRAEAFF

D gene: TRBD1
V gene: TRBV6-1
CDR3 length: 14
J gene: TRBJ1-1
clone size: few
CDR3 DNA: TGTGCCAGCAGTGAAGAGGGGACAGGGGGAGAAGCTTTCTTT
CDR3 protein: CASSEEGTGGEAFF

D gene: .
V gene: TRBV4-1
CDR3 length: 15
J gene: TRBJ2-1
clone size: once
CDR3 DNA: TGCGCCAGCACCCCCTTTGGCGGACAGTACAATGAGCAGTTCTTC
CDR3 protein: CASTPFGGQYNEQFF

D gene: .
V gene: TRBV2
CDR3 length: 15
J gene: TRBJ2-1
clone size: .
CDR3 DNA: TGTGCCAGCAGTGAAGCGCTTGGCCCTAGCAATGAGCAGTTCTTC
CDR3 protein: CASSEALGPSNEQFF

D gene: .
V gene: TRBV18
CDR3 length: 14
J gene: TRBJ1-4
clone size: large
CDR3 DNA: TGTGCCAGCTTCTCCGGGACTCGGACTGAAAAACTGTTTTTT
CDR3 protein: CASFSGTRTEKLFF

D gene: .
V gene: TRBV4-3
CDR3 length: 14
J gene: TRBJ1-2
clone size: .
CDR3 DNA: TGCGCCAGCAGCCTCACGGTGGACAGCGGGGAGTACACCTTC
CDR3 protein: CASSLTVDSGEYTF

D gene: TRBD2
V gene: TRBV27
CDR3 length: 15
J gene: TRBJ2-7
clone size: .
CDR3 DNA: TGTGCCAGCAGTCCCAGCGGGGGGTATTACTACGAGCAGTACTTC
CDR3 protein: CASSPSGGYYYEQYF

D gene: TRBD2
V gene: TRBV6-4
CDR3 length: 15
J gene: TRBJ2-2
clone size: .
CDR3 DNA: TGTGCCAGCTCCCGACTAGCGGGGGACACCGGGGAGCTGTTTTTT
CDR3 protein: CASSRLAGDTGELFF

D gene: TRBD2
V gene: TRBV5-1
CDR3 length: 16
J gene: TRBJ2-5
clone size: .
CDR3 DNA: TGCGCCAGCAGCTTGGCACTAGCGGGGGGGCAAGAGACCCAGTACTTC
CDR3 protein: CASSLALAGGQETQYF

D gene: .
V gene: TRBV28
CDR3 length: 14
J gene: TRBJ1-1
clone size: .
CDR3 DNA: TGTGCCAGCAGTTTTCTTAGCCTGAACACTGAAGCTTTCTTT
CDR3 protein: CASSFLSLNTEAFF

D gene: .
V gene: TRBV5-6
CDR3 length: 15
J gene: TRBJ1-1
clone size: .
CDR3 DNA: TGTGCCAGCAGCTTCGGGGGGTTGGGGAACACTGAAGCTTTCTTT
CDR3 protein: CASSFGGLGNTEAFF

D gene: .
V gene: TRBV6-5
CDR3 length: 16
J gene: TRBJ1-5
clone size: .
CDR3 DNA: TGTGCCAGCAGTTACTCCTACCAGGGTAGCAATCAGCCCCAGCATTTT
CDR3 protein: CASSYSYQGSNQPQHF

D gene: .
V gene: TRBV29-1
CDR3 length: 12
J gene: TRBJ1-1
clone size: .
CDR3 DNA: TGCAGCGTTGAGGGAGGAAACACTGAAGCTTTCTTT
CDR3 protein: CSVEGGNTEAFF

D gene: .
V gene: TRBV7-9
CDR3 length: 15
J gene: TRBJ1-1
clone size: .
CDR3 DNA: TGTGCCAGCAGCTTAGGGGACACGGGTATCACTGAAGCTTTCTTT
CDR3 protein: CASSLGDTGITEAFF

D gene: TRBD1
V gene: TRBV4-1
CDR3 length: 17
J gene: TRBJ1-2
clone size: .
CDR3 DNA: TGCGCCAGCAGCCCCACCGGGACAGGGGTTGGGAACTATGGCTACACCTTC
CDR3 protein: CASSPTGTGVGNYGYTF

D gene: .
V gene: TRBV4-3
CDR3 length: 13
J gene: TRBJ2-5
clone size: .
CDR3 DNA: TGCGCCAGCAGCCAAGACCCGCGGGAGACCCAGTACTTC
CDR3 protein: CASSQDPRETQYF